This record concerns one TCR beta chain sequence. No cognate antigen has been identified for it. The sample holds no much larger clone one base away, and base qualities are not on file. This specimen comes from a study of T cells after posttransplantation cyclophosphamide (dated by TCRdb to about 2016). The study in broad terms: The study tracked T cell repertoire reconstitution by TRB sequencing after myeloablative bone marrow transplantation using posttransplantation cyclophosphamide as GVHD prophylaxis. Blood from all 35 or so PTCy patients who had 1-year posttransplant specimens underwent TRB sequencing. Public TRB sequences were searched against a database of over 3,000 sequences associated with responses to pathogens, tumor antigens, self-antigens and alloantigens. Because TRA and TRB clonality correlated tightly in roughly ten samples, later TCR analyses were limited to TRB. Up to 3 additional blood samples from 2 to 5.2 years after transplant were also TRB-sequenced in 3 patients, as was pretransplant blood from several patients. Antigen receptor sequencing covered samples from roughly 35 PTCy-treated patients and around 16 of their related bone marrow donors.

CDR1 SGHTA and CDR2 FQGNSA were looked up in the germline V gene. V lost 1 base and J lost 10 bases, and the count of bases not matched to a germline gene is 8. Measured from the cysteine to the phenylalanine, the CDR3 is 14 residues long. The read is trimmed to its CDR3 DNA, 42 bases read in frame from base 1. TRB sequencing was run on genomic DNA with either the immunoSEQ assay at survey resolution or the hsTCRB kit. In the paper's pipeline: The immunoSEQ software handled the initial read processing, while the LymphoSeq R package was used for the repertoire analyses. Clonality was computed as 1 minus normalized Shannon entropy, and a Gini coefficient was also calculated for each TRB dataset. To infer phenotypes in unsorted samples, TRB sequences from sorted subsets of the recipient or donor were mapped onto the unsorted samples of the same recipient. TCRdb obtained this table from immuneACCESS and retained in-frame rearrangements with V and J assigned. These tables miss some clones; where compared with another copy, unresolved V genes account for less than half of the shortfall, and the remainder is unexplained. D and trimming were read from the DNA, whereas the V and J calls and clone size are those reported in that table. The sample records about 6,700 clones, roughly 80% of which are singletons. Jointly, the top ten make up 20% to 25% of the sample.

Broad study findings and their caveats: At 1-2 months, donor-recipient similarity was low but rose over the first year, and the later blood repertoires were often dominated by donor CD8+ memory clones. Across the roughly 40 patients, TRB clonality was highly associated with recipient CMV seropositivity and CMV reactivation, and diversity with PTCy was similar to that in the CNI/methotrexate controls. The TRB repertoires of T cells infiltrating skin or the GI tract showed only limited overlap with the TRB repertoires found in blood.

The treatment or condition label, read with the paper, signifies: high-dose cyclophosphamide on days +3 and +4 as single-agent GVHD prophylaxis. For conditioning, the PTCy patients got busulfan and fludarabine, then a related or unrelated marrow graft, followed by cyclophosphamide on days +3 and +4. PTCy-treated patients were drawn from a prospective multi-institutional clinical trial. Mononuclear cells from peripheral blood and bone marrow were separated by Ficoll-Hypaque density centrifugation and then cryopreserved. The chain was built from TRBV7-2 and TRBJ1-1, with 8 bases matching TRBD1. Sample: PBMCs, taken after allogeneic stem cell transplant with posttransplant cyclophosphamide. The TCR sequence derives from a female patient aged 50 to 60 who received an allogeneic stem cell transplant from a related donor, was CMV-positive, and had no GVHD. Donor T cells from the graft may be present among the T cells after a transplant. The CDR3 protein is CASSLDGRGRGAFF. The DNA reads TGTGCCAGCAGCTTAGATGGCAGGGGGCGAGGAGCTTTCTTT. The full variable domain, completed from the reference TRBV7-2 and TRBJ1-1 proteins outside the CDR3, reads GAGVSQSPSNKVTEKGKDVELRCDPISGHTALYWYRQSLGQGLEFLIYFQGNSAPDKSGLPSDRFSAERTGGSVSTLTIQRTQQEDSAVYLCASSLDGRGRGAFFGQGTRLTVV.